The 28 T cell receptor beta chains below all came from one sample that was sequenced in a study of shared clonotypes between healthy human individuals. Profiled with immunoSEQ multiplex PCR; TCRdb holds only in-frame clones, not every one. Of roughly 2,500,000 clones in the sample, 93% were seen once. Source material: naive CD4+ T cells from PBMCs. As for subset: CD45RA+ positively selected. The receptors were sampled from a man younger than 35 in good health. Some clones in this sample may be carry-over from other donors' samples.

This clone has just a few counts. This chain links TRBV2 with TRBJ1-1, with D hard to call. Trimming removed 5 bases from V and 1 base from J, with 8 bases in between. The CDR3 contains 13 residues. Germline V gene sequence: CDR1 SNHLY, CDR2 FYNNEI. In DNA form, the CDR3 reads TGTGCCAGCAGTTCGGTGGGGAACACTGAAGCTTTCTTT. Translating gives CASSSVGNTEAFF.

As for this clone: Other DNA sequences in this sample translate to the same CDR3. This chain connects TRBV5-1 to TRBJ1-5; D might be TRBD1 (6 bases). V was cut by 2 bases and J by 7 bases, with 13 bases left in between. The CDR3 totals 14 residues. From germline, CDR1 is SGHRS and CDR2 YFSETQ. The CDR3 spells CASSLDRGGQPQHF. DNA of the CDR3: TGCGCCAGCAGCTTAGATAGGGGGGGACAGCCCCAGCATTTT.

The V call is TRBV9, the J call TRBJ2-5, with 12 nucleotides matching TRBD2. Germline CDR1 reads SGDLS; CDR2 reads YYNGEE. The CDR3 is 16 amino acids. J lost 7 bases, V lost 0 bases, and 7 bases had no gene match. In DNA form, the CDR3 reads TGTGCCAGCAGCGTAGGACTAGCGGGAGTGGTGGGGACCCAGTACTTC. The encoded protein is CASSVGLAGVVGTQYF.

The chain combines TRBV27 with TRBJ1-4; TRBD1 might be the D (6 bases). V dropped 6 bases and J dropped 8 bases, with 19 bases sitting between them. The CDR3 sequence is 15 residues long. CDR1 is MNHEY and CDR2 is SMNVEV in the germline V gene (reference sequence). The chain's CDR3 is CASRGRGGQEEKLFF. The DNA for the CDR3 is TGTGCCAGCAGGGGTCGCGGGGGACAAGAAGAAAAACTGTTTTTT.

As to this clone: At one end, the junction sequence differs from germline, possibly due to a read error. This rearrangement joins TRBV5-1 to TRBJ2-7; 7 bases line up with TRBD2. CDR1 is SGHRS, CDR2 YFSETQ, per germline. There are 15 residues in the CDR3. The CDR3 loop is CASTLGWGGSSEQYF. For the CDR3, the DNA is TGCGCCAGCACCCTTGGTTGGGGGGGGTCCTCCGAGCAGTACTTC. Filled out from reference TRBV5-1 and TRBJ2-7, the complete variable domain reads KAGVTQTPRYLIKTRGQQVTLSCSPISGHRSVSWYQQTPGQGLQFLFEYFSETQRNKGNFPGRFSGRQFSNSRSEMNVSTLELGDSALYLCASTLGWGGSSEQYFGPGTRLTVT.

Concerning this clone: The sample contains more than one DNA sequence encoding this CDR3. The chain is built from TRBV6-6 and TRBJ2-3; D gene ambiguous. Germline CDR1 MNHNY, CDR2 SVGAGI (reference sequence). This CDR3 region has 12 residues. V lost 6 bases to trimming and J lost 3 bases, with 7 bases between them. The CDR3 here is CASSPNTDTQYF. DNA of the CDR3: TGTGCCAGCAGCCCTAATACAGATACGCAGTATTTT.

V and J are TRBV7-9 and TRBJ2-5, with D tentatively TRBD1 (6 bases). The V end was cut by 5 bases, the J end by 1 base, with 11 bases between. Germline lookup yields CDR1 SEHNR and CDR2 FQNEAQ (reference sequence). CDR3 length: 14 residues. In nucleotides, the CDR3 is TGTGCCAGCAGCCTACGACAGGCCCAAGAGACCCAGTACTTC. The encoded protein is CASSLRQAQETQYF. The full variable domain, its missing parts supplied by reference TRBV7-9 and TRBJ2-5, is DTGVSQNPRHKITKRGQNVTFRCDPISEHNRLYWYRQTLGQGPEFLTYFQNEAQLEKSRLLSDRFSAERPKGSFSTLEIQRTEQGDSAMYLCASSLRQAQETQYFGPGTRLLVL.

This chain connects TRBV10-3 to TRBJ1-5; D is uncertain. This CDR3 contains 14 residues. Trimming took 10 bases from V and 1 from J, leaving 14 bases between them. Germline CDR1 and CDR2: ENHRY and SYGVKD. The CDR3 loop reads CATSRGVSNQPQHF. Here the CDR3 DNA reads TGTGCCACATCCCGCGGGGTAAGCAATCAGCCCCAGCATTTT.

The V call is TRBV18, the J call TRBJ2-3; 9 nucleotides align to TRBD2. V lost 9 bases and J lost 1; bases outside the gene matches: 5. This CDR3 is 14 amino acids long. The germline CDR1 and CDR2 sequences are KGHSH and LQKENI. The CDR3 is CASYSGSGTDTQYF. Here the CDR3 DNA reads TGTGCCAGTTATAGCGGGAGTGGCACAGATACGCAGTATTTT. Drawing the rest from reference TRBV18 and TRBJ2-3, the complete variable domain is NAGVMQNPRHLVRRRGQEARLRCSPMKGHSHVYWYRQLPEEGLKFMVYLQKENIIDESGMPKERFSAEFPKEGPSILRIQQVVRGDSAAYFCASYSGSGTDTQYFGPGTRLTVL.

The gene calls are TRBV2 and TRBJ2-2; perhaps TRBD1 as D (5 bases). V was pared by 6 bases and J by 8 bases, with 19 bases between. The CDR3 totals 15 residues. From germline, CDR1 is SNHLY and CDR2 FYNNEI. This CDR3 reads CASSGLGAYPGELFF. The CDR3, as DNA: TGTGCCAGCAGCGGGCTTGGGGCTTATCCGGGGGAGCTGTTTTTT.

V and J are TRBV7-9 and TRBJ2-1, with TRBD2 matching over 13 bases. The CDR3 runs 16 residues. The J segment lost 6 bases and the V segment lost 6 bases, leaving 8 bases of the junction unmatched. CDR1 SEHNR and CDR2 FQNEAQ come from the germline V gene (reference sequence). The CDR3 sequence: CASSRPGLAGTNEQFF. CDR3 nucleotide sequence: TGTGCCAGCAGTCGACCGGGACTAGCGGGAACCAATGAGCAGTTCTTC.

The genes are TRBV2 and TRBJ1-5; D is unresolved. The CDR3 totals 13 residues. V shed 4 bases and J shed 0 bases, with 4 bases lying between them. Per germline, CDR1 SNHLY and CDR2 FYNNEI. The CDR3 bases are TGTGCCAGCAGTGTGGCTAGCAATCAGCCCCAGCATTTT. Translation gives CASSVASNQPQHF. Using reference TRBV2 and TRBJ1-5 for the parts outside the CDR3, the full variable domain is EPEVTQTPSHQVTQMGQEVILRCVPISNHLYFYWYRQILGQKVEFLVSFYNNEISEKSEIFDDQFSVERPDGSNFTLKIRSTKLEDSAMYFCASSVASNQPQHFGDGTRLSIL.

The chain employs TRBV6-1 and TRBJ2-5; no definite D call. The CDR3 totals 12 residues. Trimming left V 4 bases short and J 2 bases short, with 5 bases between. The germline V gene has CDR1 MNHNS and CDR2 SASEGT. CDR3 sequence (DNA): TGTGCCAGCAGTGCCAGGCAAGAGACCCAGTACTTC. Its translation: CASSARQETQYF.

The gene calls are TRBV11-3 and TRBJ2-5; D not certain. V was cut by 4 bases and J by 2 bases, with 11 bases left in between. Germline CDR1 reads SGHNT; CDR2 reads YENEEA. This CDR3 has 14 residues. The CDR3 region has the DNA TGTGCCAGCAGCTCCGACGGGCCACAAGAGACCCAGTACTTC. Its translation: CASSSDGPQETQYF.

The genes are TRBV20-1 and TRBJ2-1; no firm D call. This CDR3 region has 11 residues. V was pared by 6 bases and J by 7 bases, with 10 bases between. Germline assignment: CDR1 DFQATT and CDR2 SNEGSKA (reference sequence). CDR3 sequence: CSAPGPNEQFF. In DNA, the CDR3 is TGCAGTGCCCCCGGGCCGAATGAGCAGTTCTTC.

This sequence joins TRBV9 and TRBJ1-2; D is unresolved. The germline V gene encodes CDR1 SGDLS and CDR2 YYNGEE. V shed 0 bases and J shed 6 bases, with 9 bases lying between them. This CDR3 contains 13 residues. The CDR3 nucleotides read TGTGCCAGCAGCGTAGCTTTGGGGAATGGCTACACCTTC. Translating it yields CASSVALGNGYTF.

The chain employs TRBV19 and TRBJ2-2; D possibly corresponds to TRBD1 (5 bases). Germline CDR1 and CDR2: LNHDA and SQIVND (reference sequence). CDR3 size: 15 residues. V lost 9 bases, J lost 0 bases, and 14 bases lay in between. The CDR3 loop is CASYRRFTNTGELFF. CDR3 in DNA: TGTGCCAGCTACAGGAGATTTACGAACACCGGGGAGCTGTTTTTT.

The J gene is TRBJ2-1, the V gene TRBV28, with D perhaps matching TRBD1 (6 bases). The CDR3 has 16 residues. Trimming shortened V by 5 bases and J by 7 bases, and 21 bases separated the two germline ends. Germline CDR1 and CDR2: MDHEN and SYDVKM. Here the CDR3 DNA reads TGTGCCAGCAGTGTCCCTCACCTTTTGCAGGGGAATGAGCAGTTCTTC. Encoded protein: CASSVPHLLQGNEQFF.

The V and J genes are TRBV7-8 and TRBJ2-2; TRBD2 aligns across 7 bases. V shed 3 bases, J shed 8 bases, and the junction held 9 bases outside the gene matches. Looked up from germline, CDR1 is SGHVS and CDR2 is FQNEAQ. This CDR3 has 15 residues. The CDR3 spells CASSFREVGTGELFF. CDR3 DNA: TGTGCCAGCAGCTTTCGGGAGGTCGGGACGGGGGAGCTGTTTTTT.

V and J are TRBV6-1 and TRBJ1-1; unclear D gene. Trimming cost V 3 bases and J 1 base, with 6 bases left between them. Per germline, CDR1 MNHNS and CDR2 SASEGT. This CDR3 spans 13 amino acids. The CDR3: CASSELPNTEAFF. CDR3 nucleotide sequence: TGTGCCAGCAGTGAGCTTCCGAACACTGAAGCTTTCTTT.

V and J are TRBV7-2 and TRBJ1-5; D possibly corresponds to TRBD1 (5 bases). Per germline, CDR1 SGHTA and CDR2 FQGNSA. The CDR3 extends over 13 amino acids. Trimming removed 5 bases at V and 7 bases at J, with 12 bases between. The CDR3 bases are TGTGCCAGCAGCCAAGGAAGGGACCAGCCCCAGCATTTT. Its translation is CASSQGRDQPQHF.

CDR3 DNA: TGTGCCAGTAGCGCCGCACAGGGGCCTGTACCCCAGCATTTT. This codes for CASSAAQGPVPQHF. The V call is TRBV19, the J call TRBJ1-5, with TRBD1 identical over 7 bases. Germline assignment: CDR1 LNHDA and CDR2 SQIVND (reference sequence). This CDR3 has 14 amino acids. Trimming at V came to 6 bases and at J to 10 bases, leaving 12 bases not matched to a gene.

The chain uses TRBV5-1 and TRBJ2-5, with TRBD2 identical over 10 bases. This CDR3 has 16 residues. Germline V CDR1 and CDR2: SGHRS, YFSETQ. The J segment lost 5 bases and the V segment lost 0 bases, leaving 7 bases of the junction unmatched. For the CDR3, the DNA is TGCGCCAGCAGCTTGGATGTAGCGGGAGGCTCGGAGACCCAGTACTTC. Translated, it gives CASSLDVAGGSETQYF.

The V gene is TRBV6-6, the J gene TRBJ2-1; 7 bases are shared with TRBD1. V shed 2 bases and J 3 bases; nucleotides not matched to a gene: 4. The germline CDR1 and CDR2 sequences are MNHNY and SVGAGI (reference sequence). The CDR3 spans 15 residues. The CDR3 loop is CASSYRQGNYNEQFF. In DNA form, the CDR3 reads TGTGCCAGCAGTTACAGACAGGGAAACTACAATGAGCAGTTCTTC.

This rearrangement joins TRBV27 to TRBJ2-1, with 13 nucleotides matching TRBD2. The CDR3 spans 15 residues. Per germline, CDR1 MNHEY and CDR2 SMNVEV (reference sequence). V shed 6 bases, J shed 3 bases, and the junction held 2 bases outside the gene matches. The DNA for the CDR3 is TGTGCCAGCAGGGGGACTAGCGGGAACTACAATGAGCAGTTCTTC. Protein: CASRGTSGNYNEQFF.

Notes on this clone: Other DNA sequences in the sample encode the same CDR3. The V call is TRBV7-2, the J call TRBJ2-3, with D unclear. V was clipped by 3 bases and J by 1 base, with 8 bases between them. The CDR3 runs 14 residues. Germline values: CDR1 SGHTA, CDR2 FQGNSA. CDR3 loop: CASSFGSRTDTQYF. The DNA of the CDR3 is TGTGCCAGCAGCTTCGGTTCTCGCACAGATACGCAGTATTTT.

The V call is TRBV25-1, the J call TRBJ2-5; perhaps TRBD1 as D (6 bases). Per germline, CDR1 MGHDK and CDR2 SYGVNS. The V and J ends lost 10 bases and 7 bases respectively, with 19 bases between them. The CDR3 covers 13 residues. CDR3 in amino acids: CATARRTGRTQYF. The CDR3, as DNA: TGTGCCACCGCTCGACGCACAGGGAGGACCCAGTACTTC.

The chain is built from TRBV7-8 and TRBJ2-3; D gene uncertain. Germline V gives CDR1 SGHVS, CDR2 FQNEAQ. V lost 5 bases, J lost 0 bases, and 18 bases lay in between. The CDR3 contains 17 residues. CDR3 DNA: TGTGCCAGCAGCGAGACGAGTGGCGTGGGTAGCACAGATACGCAGTATTTT. Its translation: CASSETSGVGSTDTQYF.